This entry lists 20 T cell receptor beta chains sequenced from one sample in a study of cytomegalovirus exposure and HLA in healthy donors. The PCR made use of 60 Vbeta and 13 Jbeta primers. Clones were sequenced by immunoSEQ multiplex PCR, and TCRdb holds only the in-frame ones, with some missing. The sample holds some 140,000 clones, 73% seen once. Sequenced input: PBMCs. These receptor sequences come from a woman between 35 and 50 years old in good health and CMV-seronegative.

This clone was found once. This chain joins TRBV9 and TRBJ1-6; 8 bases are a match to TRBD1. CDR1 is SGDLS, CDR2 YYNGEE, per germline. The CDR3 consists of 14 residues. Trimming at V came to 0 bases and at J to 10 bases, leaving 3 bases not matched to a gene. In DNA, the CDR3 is TGTGCCAGCAGCGTAGAAACAGGGGGGTCACCCCTCCACTTT. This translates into CASSVETGGSPLHF. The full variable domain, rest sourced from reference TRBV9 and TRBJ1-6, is DSGVTQTPKHLITATGQRVTLRCSPRSGDLSVYWYQQSLDQGLQFLIQYYNGEERAKGNILERFSAQQFPDLHSELNLSSLELGDSALYFCASSVETGGSPLHFGNGTRLTVT.

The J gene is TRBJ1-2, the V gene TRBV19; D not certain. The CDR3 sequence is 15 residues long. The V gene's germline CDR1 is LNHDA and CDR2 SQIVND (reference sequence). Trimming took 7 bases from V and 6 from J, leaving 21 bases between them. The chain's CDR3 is CASNLDTKYLHGYTF. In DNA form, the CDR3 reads TGTGCCAGTAACCTAGATACGAAATATCTACATGGCTACACCTTC.

The CDR3 reads CASSQDGGGGLRAPLHF. The CDR3 DNA reads as TGTGCCAGCAGCCAAGATGGGGGGGGCGGGCTGCGCGCACCCCTCCACTTT. This chain connects TRBV4-2 to TRBJ1-6; D is perhaps TRBD1 (6 bases). V was pared by 0 bases and J by 11 bases, with 20 bases between. The CDR3 sequence is 17 residues long. CDR1 is LGHNA and CDR2 is YNFKEQ in the germline V gene.

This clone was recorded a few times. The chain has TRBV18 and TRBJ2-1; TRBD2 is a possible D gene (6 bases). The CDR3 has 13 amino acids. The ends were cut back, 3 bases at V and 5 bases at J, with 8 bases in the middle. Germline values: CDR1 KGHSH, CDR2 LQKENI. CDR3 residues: CASSPRLDNEQFF. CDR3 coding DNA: TGTGCCAGCTCACCGAGACTAGACAATGAGCAGTTCTTC. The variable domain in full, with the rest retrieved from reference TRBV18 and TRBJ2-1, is NAGVMQNPRHLVRRRGQEARLRCSPMKGHSHVYWYRQLPEEGLKFMVYLQKENIIDESGMPKERFSAEFPKEGPSILRIQQVVRGDSAAYFCASSPRLDNEQFFGPGTRLTVL.

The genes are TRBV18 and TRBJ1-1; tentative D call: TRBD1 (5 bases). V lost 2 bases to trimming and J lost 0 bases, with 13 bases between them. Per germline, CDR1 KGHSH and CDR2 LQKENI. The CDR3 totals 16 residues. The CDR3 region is CASSPGSGTMNTEAFF. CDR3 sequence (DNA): TGTGCCAGCTCACCAGGTTCCGGGACTATGAACACTGAAGCTTTCTTT.

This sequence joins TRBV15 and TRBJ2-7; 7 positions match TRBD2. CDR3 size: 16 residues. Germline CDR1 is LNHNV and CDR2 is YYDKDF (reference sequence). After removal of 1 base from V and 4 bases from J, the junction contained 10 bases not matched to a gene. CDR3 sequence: CATSRVRRGFGYEQYV. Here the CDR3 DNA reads TGTGCCACCAGCAGAGTTAGGCGGGGGTTCGGTTACGAGCAGTACGTC.

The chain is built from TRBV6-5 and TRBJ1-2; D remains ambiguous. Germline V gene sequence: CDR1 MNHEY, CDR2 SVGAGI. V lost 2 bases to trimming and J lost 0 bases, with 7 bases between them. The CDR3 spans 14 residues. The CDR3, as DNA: TGTGCCAGCAGTTACGAGGGAGCTAACTATGGCTACACCTTC. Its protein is CASSYEGANYGYTF.

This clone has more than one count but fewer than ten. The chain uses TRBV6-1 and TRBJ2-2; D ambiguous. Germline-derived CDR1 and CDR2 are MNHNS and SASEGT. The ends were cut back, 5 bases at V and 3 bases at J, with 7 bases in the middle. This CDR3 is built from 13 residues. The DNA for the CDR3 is TGTGCCAGCAGTCCGGGTTACACCGGGGAGCTGTTTTTT. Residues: CASSPGYTGELFF.

CDR3 sequence reads: CASSPTGGGAYNEQFF. The CDR3 coding sequence is TGTGCCAGCAGCCCGACTGGCGGGGGGGCCTACAATGAGCAGTTCTTC. This sequence joins TRBV7-2 and TRBJ2-1, with 9 positions matching TRBD2. This CDR3 is built from 16 residues. V lost 5 bases, J lost 2 bases, and 7 bases stayed unmatched. Germline V gene data show CDR1 as SGHTA and CDR2 as FQGNSA. Supplemented by reference TRBV7-2 and TRBJ2-1, the full variable domain reads GAGVSQSPSNKVTEKGKDVELRCDPISGHTALYWYRQSLGQGLEFLIYFQGNSAPDKSGLPSDRFSAERTGGSVSTLTIQRTQQEDSAVYLCASSPTGGGAYNEQFFGPGTRLTVL.

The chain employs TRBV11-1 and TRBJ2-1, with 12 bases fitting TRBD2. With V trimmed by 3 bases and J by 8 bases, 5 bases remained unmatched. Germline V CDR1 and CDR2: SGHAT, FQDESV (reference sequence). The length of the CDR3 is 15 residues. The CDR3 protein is CASSLRLAGGDEQFF. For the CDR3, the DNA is TGTGCCAGCAGCTTGAGGCTAGCGGGGGGGGATGAGCAGTTCTTC.

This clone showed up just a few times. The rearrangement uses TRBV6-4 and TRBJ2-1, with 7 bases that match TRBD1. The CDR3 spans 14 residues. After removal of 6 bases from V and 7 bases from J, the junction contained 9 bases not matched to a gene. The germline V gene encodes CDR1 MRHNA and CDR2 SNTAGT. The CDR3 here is CASSSDRTANEQFF. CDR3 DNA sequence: TGTGCCAGCAGCTCGGACAGGACCGCAAATGAGCAGTTCTTC.

CDR3 in DNA: TGTGCCAGTAGTATAGGAGGAGGGTGGGGTCAAGAGACCCAGTACTTC. Its translation: CASSIGGGWGQETQYF. The chain recombines TRBV19 with TRBJ2-5, with D perhaps matching TRBD2 (6 bases). From germline, CDR1 is LNHDA and CDR2 SQIVND (reference sequence). V dropped 1 base and J dropped 2 bases, with 14 bases sitting between them. The CDR3 spans 16 residues.

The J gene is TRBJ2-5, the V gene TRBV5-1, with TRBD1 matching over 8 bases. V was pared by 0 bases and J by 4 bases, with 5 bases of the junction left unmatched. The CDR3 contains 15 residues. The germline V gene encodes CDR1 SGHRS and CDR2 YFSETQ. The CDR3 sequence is CASSLGGQGGETQYF. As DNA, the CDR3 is TGCGCCAGCAGCTTGGGTGGACAGGGTGGAGAGACCCAGTACTTC.

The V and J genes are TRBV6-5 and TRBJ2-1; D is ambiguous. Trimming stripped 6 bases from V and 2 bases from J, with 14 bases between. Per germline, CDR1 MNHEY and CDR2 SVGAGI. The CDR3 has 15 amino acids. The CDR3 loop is CASRRPSAAYNEQFF. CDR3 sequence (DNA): TGTGCCAGCAGGCGGCCCAGCGCTGCCTACAATGAGCAGTTCTTC.

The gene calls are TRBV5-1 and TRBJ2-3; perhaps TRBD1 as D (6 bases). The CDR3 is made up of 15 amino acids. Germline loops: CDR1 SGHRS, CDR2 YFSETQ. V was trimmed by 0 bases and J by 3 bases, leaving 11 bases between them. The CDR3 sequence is CASSLVTDRTDTQYF. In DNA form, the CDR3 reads TGCGCCAGCAGCTTGGTAACCGACAGGACAGATACGCAGTATTTT. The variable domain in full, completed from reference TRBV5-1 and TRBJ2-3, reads KAGVTQTPRYLIKTRGQQVTLSCSPISGHRSVSWYQQTPGQGLQFLFEYFSETQRNKGNFPGRFSGRQFSNSRSEMNVSTLELGDSALYLCASSLVTDRTDTQYFGPGTRLTVL.

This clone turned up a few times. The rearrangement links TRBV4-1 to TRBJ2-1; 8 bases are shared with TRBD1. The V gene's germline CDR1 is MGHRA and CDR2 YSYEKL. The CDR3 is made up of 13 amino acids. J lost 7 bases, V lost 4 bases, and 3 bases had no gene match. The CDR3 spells CASSRTGSNEQFF. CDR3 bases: TGCGCCAGCAGCCGGACAGGGTCTAATGAGCAGTTCTTC.

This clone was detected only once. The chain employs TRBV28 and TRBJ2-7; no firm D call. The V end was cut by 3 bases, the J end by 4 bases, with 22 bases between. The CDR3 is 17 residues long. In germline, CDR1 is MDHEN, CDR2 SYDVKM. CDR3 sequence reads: CASSFNARRPNFYEQYV. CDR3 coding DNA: TGTGCCAGCAGTTTCAATGCCCGGAGACCCAATTTTTACGAGCAGTACGTC.

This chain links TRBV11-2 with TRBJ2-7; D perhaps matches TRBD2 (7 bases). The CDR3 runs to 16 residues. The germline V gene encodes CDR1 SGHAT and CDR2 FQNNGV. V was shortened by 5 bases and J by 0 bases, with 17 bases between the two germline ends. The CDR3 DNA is TGTGCCAGCAGCAGGGGGGGATCAGGCGACTCCTACGAGCAGTACTTC. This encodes CASSRGGSGDSYEQYF.

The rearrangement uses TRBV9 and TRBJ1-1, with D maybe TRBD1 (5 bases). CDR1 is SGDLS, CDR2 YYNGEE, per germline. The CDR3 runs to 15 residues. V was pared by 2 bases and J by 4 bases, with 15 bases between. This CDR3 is CASSVGSGGSTEAFF. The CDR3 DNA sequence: TGTGCCAGCAGCGTTGGGTCGGGGGGAAGCACTGAAGCTTTCTTT.

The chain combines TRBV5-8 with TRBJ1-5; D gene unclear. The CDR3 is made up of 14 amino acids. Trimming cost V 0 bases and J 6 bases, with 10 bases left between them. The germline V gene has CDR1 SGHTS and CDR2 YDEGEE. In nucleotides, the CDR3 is TGTGCCAGCAGCTTGGTCCCAATGGCTCAGCCCCAGCATTTT. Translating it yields CASSLVPMAQPQHF. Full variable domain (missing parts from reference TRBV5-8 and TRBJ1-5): EAGVTQSPTHLIKTRGQQATLRCSPISGHTSVYWYQQALGLGLQFLLWYDEGEERNRGNFPPRFSGRQFPNYSSELNVNALELEDSALYLCASSLVPMAQPQHFGDGTRLSIL.